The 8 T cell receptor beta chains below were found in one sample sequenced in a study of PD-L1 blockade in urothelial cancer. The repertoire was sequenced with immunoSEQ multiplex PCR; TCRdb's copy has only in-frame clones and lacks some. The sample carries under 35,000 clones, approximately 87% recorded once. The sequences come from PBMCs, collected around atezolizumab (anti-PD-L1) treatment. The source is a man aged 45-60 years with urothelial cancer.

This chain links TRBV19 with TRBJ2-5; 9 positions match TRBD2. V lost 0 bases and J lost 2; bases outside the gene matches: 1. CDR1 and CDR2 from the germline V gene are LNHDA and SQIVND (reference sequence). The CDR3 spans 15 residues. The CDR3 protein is CASSIETSGQETQYF. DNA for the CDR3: TGTGCCAGTAGTATAGAGACTAGCGGACAAGAGACCCAGTACTTC.

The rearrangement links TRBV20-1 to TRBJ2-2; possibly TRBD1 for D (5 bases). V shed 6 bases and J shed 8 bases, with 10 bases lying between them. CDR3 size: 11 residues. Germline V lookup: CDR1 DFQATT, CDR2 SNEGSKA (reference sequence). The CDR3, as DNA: TGCAGTGCATTCAGGGCTGGGGAGCTGTTTTTT. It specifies CSAFRAGELFF.

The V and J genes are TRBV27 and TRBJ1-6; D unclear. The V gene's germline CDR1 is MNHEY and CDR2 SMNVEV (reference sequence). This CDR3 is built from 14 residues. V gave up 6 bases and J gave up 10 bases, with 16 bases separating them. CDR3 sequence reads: CASSPIEGRSPLHF. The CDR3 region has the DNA TGTGCCAGCAGCCCCATCGAGGGCCGCTCACCCCTCCACTTT.

The CDR3 protein is CASTTGTDNYEQYF. The CDR3 DNA is TGTGCCAGCACCACCGGGACAGACAATTACGAGCAGTACTTC. This chain uses TRBV5-4 with TRBJ2-7; 7 nucleotides agree with TRBD1. The CDR3 runs 14 residues. With V trimmed by 6 bases and J by 4 bases, 10 bases remained unmatched. Germline CDR1 reads SGHNT; CDR2 reads YYREEE (reference sequence).

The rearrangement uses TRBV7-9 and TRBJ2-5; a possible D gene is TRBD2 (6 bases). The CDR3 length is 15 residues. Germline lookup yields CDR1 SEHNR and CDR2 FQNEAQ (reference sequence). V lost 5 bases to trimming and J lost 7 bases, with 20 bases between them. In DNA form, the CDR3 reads TGTGCCAGCAGCCCCCCTGGTGTGGCCGGGGGGACCCAGTACTTC. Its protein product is CASSPPGVAGGTQYF.

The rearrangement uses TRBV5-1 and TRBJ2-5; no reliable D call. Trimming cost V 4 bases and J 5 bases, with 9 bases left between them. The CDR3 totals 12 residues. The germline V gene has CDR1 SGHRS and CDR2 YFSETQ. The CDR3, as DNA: TGCGCCAGCAGCGAACCACGGGAGACCCAGTACTTC. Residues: CASSEPRETQYF.

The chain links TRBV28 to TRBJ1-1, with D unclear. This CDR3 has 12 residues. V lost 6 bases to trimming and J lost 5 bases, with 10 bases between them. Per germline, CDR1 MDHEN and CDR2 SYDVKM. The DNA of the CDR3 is TGTGCCAGCAGCCTTCAGAAGACTGAAGCTTTCTTT. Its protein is CASSLQKTEAFF.

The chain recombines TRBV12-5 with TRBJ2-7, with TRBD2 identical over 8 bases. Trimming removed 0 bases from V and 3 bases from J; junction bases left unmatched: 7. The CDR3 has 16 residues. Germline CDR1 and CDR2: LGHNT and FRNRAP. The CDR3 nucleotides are TGTGCTAGTGGTTTGGTACAGGCTAGCGGGTTCTACGAGCAGTACTTC. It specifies CASGLVQASGFYEQYF.